Below are 21 T cell receptor beta chains sequenced from a single sample in a study of T cells in localized non-small cell lung cancer. TCRdb keeps only in-frame clones here, not all; method: immunoSEQ multiplex PCR. Here the sample spans over 850 clones, approximately 21% being singletons. The sequencing here drew on normal lung tissue next to the tumor, taken before any cancer treatment. These receptors were collected from an older male donor with stage II squamous cell lung carcinoma.

This clone was found a few times. The CDR3 loop reads CASSLGGAENIQYF. CDR3 nucleotides: TGTGCCAGCAGCCTCGGGGGCGCGGAAAACATTCAGTACTTC. This chain links TRBV6-8 with TRBJ2-4, with D perhaps being TRBD1 or TRBD2 (6 bases each). Germline lookup yields CDR1 MNHGY and CDR2 SAAAGT. V gave up 6 bases and J gave up 5 bases, with 14 bases separating them. This CDR3 contains 14 residues.

In its sample, this clone ranks as medium-sized (0.01 to 0.1%). The chain carries TRBV11-3 and TRBJ2-2, with TRBD2 identical over 8 bases. Germline loops: CDR1 SGHNT, CDR2 YENEEA. The CDR3 has 16 residues. V shed 3 bases, J shed 6 bases, and the junction held 9 bases outside the gene matches. DNA of the CDR3: TGTGCCAGCAGCTTGCCGACAGCGGGAGCGGCCGGGGAGCTGTTTTTT. This encodes CASSLPTAGAAGELFF.

The chain links TRBV19 to TRBJ1-1, with D uncertain. Deletions cut 6 bases from V and 4 bases from J, with 12 bases between. Germline CDR1 reads LNHDA; CDR2 reads SQIVND (reference sequence). The CDR3 sequence is 13 residues long. CDR3 coding DNA: TGTGCCAGTAGACCGGCAGGAATCACTGAAGCTTTCTTT. It specifies CASRPAGITEAFF.

The CDR3 nucleotides are TGCGCCAGCAGCCCCTCTCCGGGACAGCCACTCTCTGGAAACACCATATATTTT. Amino acids: CASSPSPGQPLSGNTIYF. The gene calls are TRBV5-1 and TRBJ1-3; TRBD1 matches at 7 bases. The V and J ends lost 4 bases and 0 bases, in that order; junction bases with no gene match: 13. CDR1 is SGHRS and CDR2 is YFSETQ in the germline V gene. This CDR3 has 18 amino acids.

This clone was picked up a small number of times. CDR3 residues: CASRTPAVNIQYF. The CDR3 region has the DNA TGTGCCAGCAGGACCCCGGCAGTAAACATTCAGTACTTC. The chain joins TRBV28 to TRBJ2-4; no clear D. The V and J ends lost 6 bases and 6 bases respectively, with 12 bases between them. Germline V gene sequence: CDR1 MDHEN, CDR2 SYDVKM. The CDR3 is made up of 13 amino acids.

This chain joins TRBV28 and TRBJ2-1; 9 bases align to TRBD2. CDR3 length equals 16 residues. V shed 5 bases, J shed 2 bases, and the junction held 7 bases outside the gene matches. Per germline, CDR1 MDHEN and CDR2 SYDVKM. For the CDR3, the DNA is TGTGCCAGCAGTCTAGCGGGGATGGGGCCCTACAATGAGCAGTTCTTC. This sequence encodes CASSLAGMGPYNEQFF.

This clone is labeled large. This chain links TRBV6-8 with TRBJ2-2; TRBD2 aligns across 12 bases. From germline, CDR1 is MNHGY and CDR2 SAAAGT. J was trimmed by 7 bases and V by 6 bases; bases with no gene match: 6. The CDR3 totals 15 residues. The CDR3 reads CASRKTSGGIGELFF. The CDR3 DNA is TGTGCCAGCAGGAAAACTAGCGGGGGGATCGGGGAGCTGTTTTTT.

The chain combines TRBV11-3 with TRBJ2-7; the match to TRBD1 covers 8 bases. Germline V gives CDR1 SGHNT, CDR2 YENEEA. The CDR3 runs to 18 residues. The ends lost 8 bases at V and 2 bases at J; junction bases unmatched: 20. The CDR3 region is CASVGEIGIGTGTYEQYF. In DNA, the CDR3 is TGTGCCAGCGTGGGCGAGATCGGTATTGGGACAGGAACCTACGAGCAGTACTTC.

This clone is labeled medium-sized. The V gene is TRBV6-8, the J gene TRBJ2-3; TRBD2 matches at 8 bases. After removal of 8 bases from V and 2 bases from J, the junction contained 12 bases not matched to a gene. The CDR3 spans 16 residues. Looked up from germline, CDR1 is MNHGY and CDR2 is SAAAGT. The CDR3 is CASRGGLGDDTDTQYF. CDR3 nucleotides: TGTGCCAGCCGGGGGGGACTAGGGGATGACACAGATACGCAGTATTTT.

The V call is TRBV29-1, the J call TRBJ2-1, with 7 bases fitting TRBD2. With V trimmed by 5 bases and J by 1 base, 5 bases remained unmatched. The CDR3 is made up of 14 amino acids. Germline assignment: CDR1 SQVTM and CDR2 ANQGSEA. DNA for the CDR3: TGCAGCGTTCAAGCGGGACCATCCTACAATGAGCAGTTCTTC. As protein: CSVQAGPSYNEQFF.

This clone was found a few times. The chain combines TRBV11-3 with TRBJ2-7; D perhaps matches TRBD1 (6 bases). This CDR3 spans 15 amino acids. The germline gives CDR1 SGHNT, CDR2 YENEEA. V was trimmed by 3 bases and J by 6 bases, leaving 18 bases between them. DNA for the CDR3: TGTGCCAGCAGCTTGGACAGCATAGGAGTGGGCGAGCAGTACTTC. Translation: CASSLDSIGVGEQYF.

This clone was found a few times. The genes are TRBV7-6 and TRBJ1-5, with D possibly matching TRBD1 (6 bases). Germline CDR1 is SGHVS and CDR2 is FNYEAQ. V was clipped by 5 bases and J by 2 bases, with 31 bases between them. CDR3 length: 21 residues. CDR3 region: CASSQDTALGDIQGGNQPQHF. CDR3 bases: TGTGCCAGCAGCCAAGATACGGCCTTAGGGGACATCCAAGGTGGCAATCAGCCCCAGCATTTT.

This clone has more than one count but fewer than ten. The V and J genes are TRBV5-1 and TRBJ2-5, with 7 positions matching TRBD1. Per the germline V gene, CDR1 is SGHRS and CDR2 is YFSETQ. The CDR3 spans 15 residues. The V and J ends lost 4 bases and 2 bases, in that order; junction bases with no gene match: 8. This chain's CDR3 is CASSPGTVGQETQYF. The CDR3, as DNA: TGCGCCAGCAGCCCAGGGACAGTGGGGCAAGAGACCCAGTACTTC.

In its sample, this clone ranks as large. The chain joins TRBV15 to TRBJ1-5; a weak D match, TRBD1 (6 bases). The germline CDR1 and CDR2 sequences are LNHNV and YYDKDF (reference sequence). This CDR3 contains 16 residues. V dropped 2 bases and J dropped 3 bases, with 14 bases sitting between them. DNA of the CDR3: TGTGCCACCAGCAGACTCGGCGACAGGCACAATCAGCCCCAGCATTTT. Its translation is CATSRLGDRHNQPQHF.

V usage is TRBV4-1 and J usage is TRBJ1-5; 9 bases align to TRBD1. Unmatched junction bases numbered 8, after V lost 3 bases and J lost 5 bases. The CDR3 has 16 residues. Germline values: CDR1 MGHRA, CDR2 YSYEKL. CDR3 amino acids: CASSHVTGGNHQPQHF. CDR3 sequence (DNA): TGCGCCAGCAGCCATGTCACAGGGGGCAATCATCAGCCCCAGCATTTT.

This clone was seen a handful of times. The gene calls are TRBV30 and TRBJ1-2; no clear D gene. Germline assignment: CDR1 GTSNPN and CDR2 SVGIG (reference sequence). CDR3 size: 13 residues. The V gene lost 1 base and the J gene lost 7 bases, with 13 bases spanning the gap. The CDR3 loop reads CAWSGTALSGYTF. The CDR3 DNA is TGTGCCTGGAGTGGGACGGCCCTATCTGGCTACACCTTC.

In its sample, this clone ranks as large. V is TRBV29-1 and J is TRBJ2-3; 8 bases are a match to TRBD2. Germline CDR1 SQVTM, CDR2 ANQGSEA. The CDR3 has 15 residues. V shed 4 bases, J shed 5 bases, and the junction held 11 bases outside the gene matches. CDR3 region: CSVVGKAGELDTQYF. Here the CDR3 DNA reads TGCAGCGTTGTGGGAAAAGCGGGAGAACTAGATACGCAGTATTTT.

Judged by abundance, this clone is hyperexpanded. As DNA, the CDR3 is TGTGCCAGTGTGACAGGGGGCAATCAGCCCCAGCATTTT. This codes for CASVTGGNQPQHF. This rearrangement joins TRBV19 to TRBJ1-5; 8 bases map to TRBD1. Germline V gene data show CDR1 as LNHDA and CDR2 as SQIVND (reference sequence). J lost 2 bases, V lost 8 bases, and 2 bases had no gene match. The CDR3 runs to 13 residues.

This rearrangement joins TRBV18 to TRBJ2-5; TRBD2 is a possible D gene (6 bases). The ends were cut back, 6 bases at V and 2 bases at J, with 22 bases in the middle. The germline gives CDR1 KGHSH, CDR2 LQKENI. This CDR3 is built from 17 residues. The CDR3 is CASSRLSSVGGQETQYF. CDR3 in DNA: TGTGCCAGCTCTCGCCTGTCTTCTGTAGGAGGGCAAGAGACCCAGTACTTC.

This clone is medium-sized in the sample. V gene TRBV9 combines with J gene TRBJ2-1, with 9 bases aligning to TRBD1. The CDR3 totals 15 residues. V lost 4 bases to trimming and J lost 7 bases; unmatched junction nucleotides: 9. Germline V CDR1 and CDR2: SGDLS, YYNGEE. Here the CDR3 DNA reads TGTGCCAGCAGCCTGGGACAGGGAAGTTTGAATGAGCAGTTCTTC. Translation gives CASSLGQGSLNEQFF.

Concerning this clone: Relative to the germline gene, one junction end is altered; a read error may explain this. The rearrangement links TRBV4-1 to TRBJ2-1; no firm D call. CDR3 length: 16 residues. CDR1 and CDR2 (germline): MGHRA, YSYEKL. This CDR3 reads CASSQEPEGSFNEQFF. Written as DNA, the CDR3 is TGCGCCAGCAGCCAAGAACCCGAAGGCTCCTTCAATGAGCAGTTCTTC.